This TCR beta chain is drawn from a study of patients and donors after allogeneic stem cell transplantation. TCRdb reanalysed the RT-PCR reads using MiXCR and keeps one entry per CDR3 protein. The table records over 350,000 distinct CDR3 sequences, under 20% of them present only once. The CDR3 runs 15 residues. Trimming cost V 7 bases and J 0 bases; bases outside gene matches: 5. The chain joins TRBV12-3 or TRBV12-4 to TRBJ2-5; 10 nucleotides line up with TRBD1. The sequence was collected from a human donor who was either an allogeneic HSCT recipient or a stem cell or donor lymphocyte infusion donor (not recorded which). It is not recorded whose cells these are; they may come from a transplant donor. Sequencing used blood, either unsorted or a sorted T cell fraction (not recorded which). CDR3 DNA: TGTGCCAGCAACCCGGGACAGGGGTACCAAGAGACCCAGTACTTC. It codes for CASNPGQGYQETQYF.